What follows are 21 T cell receptor beta chains derived from one specimen sequenced in a study of CD8+ T cells in alopecia areata. RNA was isolated and reverse transcribed to cDNA, the sequencing template. Clones were sequenced by immunoSEQ multiplex PCR, and TCRdb holds only the in-frame ones, with some missing. This sample yields about 110,000 clones, of which under 65% are seen a single time; roughly a quarter belongs to the top ten. Sequenced sample: NKG2D-low CD8+ T cells sorted from blood. The origin of the receptors is a human donor with alopecia areata.

The chain combines TRBV7-9 with TRBJ2-3, with D unclear. Trimming shortened V by 7 bases and J by 0 bases, and 11 bases separated the two germline ends. Germline values: CDR1 SEHNR, CDR2 FQNEAQ (reference sequence). This CDR3 has 14 amino acids. The CDR3 nucleotides are TGTGCCAGCACCGGTGATTCTAGCACAGATACGCAGTATTTT. Its protein product is CASTGDSSTDTQYF.

V is TRBV4-2 and J is TRBJ2-2; no clear D. Trimming left V 5 bases short and J 0 bases short, with 13 bases between. The CDR3 extends over 16 amino acids. Looked up from germline, CDR1 is LGHNA and CDR2 is YNFKEQ. CDR3 sequence: CASSAYVGTNTGELFF. As DNA, the CDR3 is TGTGCCAGCAGCGCATACGTGGGAACGAACACCGGGGAGCTGTTTTTT.

V and J are TRBV11-1 and TRBJ2-1; the match to TRBD2 covers 12 bases. CDR3 length: 17 amino acids. Germline CDR1 and CDR2: SGHAT and FQDESV (reference sequence). The J segment lost 4 bases and the V segment lost 1 base, leaving 5 bases of the junction unmatched. CDR3 sequence reads: CASSLEVLAGGYNEQFF. In nucleotides, the CDR3 is TGTGCCAGCAGCTTAGAAGTGCTAGCGGGAGGGTACAATGAGCAGTTCTTC.

This clone was seen a few times. CDR3 in DNA: TGTGCCAGCAGTTTAATGTGGAGGGACCAAGAGACCCAGTACTTC. Encoded protein: CASSLMWRDQETQYF. The gene calls are TRBV27 and TRBJ2-5, with D perhaps TRBD2 (6 bases). With 2 bases removed from V and 0 bases from J, the gap between germline ends came to 10 bases. Germline V CDR1 and CDR2: MNHEY, SMNVEV (reference sequence). CDR3 length equals 15 residues.

The chain recombines TRBV29-1 with TRBJ1-1; D is possibly TRBD1 (5 bases). The V gene's germline CDR1 is SQVTM and CDR2 ANQGSEA. Between the trimmed V and J ends, which lost 7 bases and 0 bases, there was a span of 15 bases. This CDR3 is 14 amino acids long. The CDR3 loop is CSAGRDLLNTEAFF. Written as DNA, the CDR3 is TGCAGCGCGGGGAGGGACCTCTTGAACACTGAAGCTTTCTTT.

This chain links TRBV28 with TRBJ1-1; D unresolved. Germline V gene lookup returns CDR1 MDHEN and CDR2 SYDVKM. CDR3 length equals 13 residues. V shed 7 bases and J shed 5 bases, with 14 bases lying between them. CDR3 amino acids: CASIEVVGTEAFF. The DNA for the CDR3 is TGTGCCAGCATCGAAGTAGTGGGGACTGAAGCTTTCTTT.

This chain links TRBV28 with TRBJ2-7, with D perhaps TRBD2 (6 bases). Trimming left V 3 bases short and J 2 bases short, with 20 bases between. CDR1 is MDHEN, CDR2 SYDVKM, per germline. The CDR3 has 17 residues. For the CDR3, the DNA is TGTGCCAGCAGTTTTCTAGGGATGGGCGGAGGGGCCTACGAGCAGTACTTC. This encodes CASSFLGMGGGAYEQYF.

The chain links TRBV7-2 to TRBJ2-3; D may correspond to TRBD1 or TRBD2 (5 bases each). The length of the CDR3 is 15 residues. Germline V lookup: CDR1 SGHTA, CDR2 FQGNSA. V lost 3 bases and J 6 bases, leaving 16 bases between the germline ends. The CDR3 DNA sequence: TGTGCCAGCAGCTTCGTCGGGACCATTGTGGATACGCAGTATTTT. Translated, it gives CASSFVGTIVDTQYF.

This clone was seen a handful of times. The rearrangement joins TRBV6-1 to TRBJ2-5; D is perhaps TRBD2 (5 bases). V lost 3 bases and J lost 5, with 10 bases in between. Germline CDR1 MNHNS, CDR2 SASEGT. The CDR3 has 13 amino acids. CDR3 loop: CASSELGGETQYF. CDR3 sequence (DNA): TGTGCCAGCAGTGAGTTGGGCGGGGAGACCCAGTACTTC.

The gene calls are TRBV4-1 and TRBJ1-5; D gene unclear. V gave up 0 bases and J gave up 4 bases, with 10 bases separating them. The CDR3 spans 15 residues. The germline V gene encodes CDR1 MGHRA and CDR2 YSYEKL. The CDR3 nucleotides read TGCGCCAGCAGCCAAGACTTCCTCGCAAATCAGCCCCAGCATTTT. It is translated as CASSQDFLANQPQHF.

This clone was seen just once. The V and J genes are TRBV5-7 and TRBJ2-5; TRBD1 matches 7 bases. TRBV5-7 is an ORF, and what it does is uncertain. V shed 10 bases, J shed 5 bases, and the junction held 11 bases outside the gene matches. This CDR3 has 13 amino acids. The CDR3 DNA reads as TGTGCCGGTTTATTCGCGACAGGGGAGACCCAGTACTTC. Translating it yields CAGLFATGETQYF.

The J gene is TRBJ2-7, the V gene TRBV4-1, with 7 bases aligning to TRBD1. Germline V gives CDR1 MGHRA, CDR2 YSYEKL. The junction had 2 bases not matched to a gene; V was cut back by 2 bases and J by 4 bases. CDR3 length: 13 amino acids. The CDR3 coding sequence is TGCGCCAGCAGCCAACGACAGGGTTACGAGCAGTACTTC. The encoded protein is CASSQRQGYEQYF.

This clone has only a few counts. The genes are TRBV13 and TRBJ1-1; no reliable D call. Germline values: CDR1 PRHDT, CDR2 FYEKMQ (reference sequence). The CDR3 is 13 amino acids. The V gene lost 5 bases and the J gene lost 1 base, with 8 bases spanning the gap. CDR3 bases: TGTGCCAGCAGCCAGACACCGAACACTGAAGCTTTCTTT. This codes for CASSQTPNTEAFF. The full variable domain, in which reference TRBV13 and TRBJ1-1 provide the parts outside the CDR3, is AAGVIQSPRHLIKEKRETATLKCYPIPRHDTVYWYQQGPGQDPQFLISFYEKMQSDKGSIPDRFSAQQFSDYHSELNMSSLELGDSALYFCASSQTPNTEAFFGQGTRLTVV.

This clone has a handful of counts. This chain connects TRBV10-3 to TRBJ2-7, with D possibly being TRBD1 (7 bases). Per germline, CDR1 ENHRY and CDR2 SYGVKD. V shed 3 bases and J shed 4 bases, with 19 bases lying between them. This CDR3 has 16 residues. The chain's CDR3 is CAISELGSGGIYEQYF. The CDR3 DNA reads TGTGCCATCAGTGAATTGGGGTCAGGGGGGATTTACGAGCAGTACTTC.

The chain couples TRBV10-1 to TRBJ2-7, with 9 nucleotides matching TRBD1. Germline V gives CDR1 WNHNN, CDR2 SYGVQD (reference sequence). V was clipped by 8 bases and J by 4 bases; unmatched bases: 9. The CDR3 totals 14 residues. CDR3 nucleotide sequence: TGCGCCAGCTCGAAGGGGACAGGGTTGTACGAGCAGTACTTC. It is translated as CASSKGTGLYEQYF.

This clone was picked up a small number of times. The chain recombines TRBV4-1 with TRBJ2-3; 13 bases map to TRBD2. Germline assignment: CDR1 MGHRA and CDR2 YSYEKL. Trimming removed 3 bases from V and 3 bases from J; junction bases left unmatched: 6. The CDR3 covers 17 residues. CDR3 DNA: TGCGCCAGCAGCCACACACTAGCGGGAGGGCCGACAGATACGCAGTATTTT. Translation gives CASSHTLAGGPTDTQYF.

The chain links TRBV6-5 to TRBJ1-5; possibly TRBD1 for D (5 bases). The CDR3 spans 15 residues. CDR1 and CDR2 from the germline V gene are MNHEY and SVGAGI. V lost 0 bases and J 3 bases, leaving 9 bases between the germline ends. The CDR3 protein is CASSYSGQPNQPQHF. In DNA form, the CDR3 reads TGTGCCAGCAGTTACTCAGGACAACCCAATCAGCCCCAGCATTTT.

This clone turned up a few times. V usage is TRBV11-1 and J usage is TRBJ2-5; TRBD1 matches at 10 bases. Germline assignment: CDR1 SGHAT and CDR2 FQDESV (reference sequence). The V and J ends lost 5 bases and 1 base, in that order; junction bases with no gene match: 7. CDR3 size: 16 residues. The CDR3 is CASSPADRGVQETQYF. The CDR3 DNA sequence: TGTGCCAGCAGCCCAGCGGACAGGGGGGTCCAAGAGACCCAGTACTTC.

V and J are TRBV27 and TRBJ1-2; D remains ambiguous. Trimming stripped 10 bases from V and 7 bases from J, with 13 bases between. The CDR3 extends over 11 amino acids. CDR1 MNHEY and CDR2 SMNVEV come from the germline V gene (reference sequence). The CDR3 DNA follows: TGTGCCACCCTTGCAGGTGCTGGCTACACCTTC. It specifies CATLAGAGYTF.

V and J are TRBV9 and TRBJ2-5; D might be TRBD2 (6 bases). The V gene's germline CDR1 is SGDLS and CDR2 YYNGEE. Trimming left V 3 bases short and J 5 bases short, with 11 bases between. The CDR3 is 13 amino acids. The CDR3: CASSAPEGETQYF. CDR3 nucleotides: TGTGCCAGCAGCGCTCCGGAGGGGGAGACCCAGTACTTC.

The chain is built from TRBV27 and TRBJ1-1; a weak D match, TRBD1 (6 bases). The germline V gene encodes CDR1 MNHEY and CDR2 SMNVEV (reference sequence). This CDR3 has 13 residues. Trimming took off 1 base at V and 8 bases at J, with 11 bases between the two ends. The CDR3 bases are TGTGCCAGCAGTTTATACAGGGCGACAGAAGCTTTCTTT. Amino acid sequence: CASSLYRATEAFF.